These 11 T cell receptor beta chains originate from one sample sequenced in a study of molecular identifiers for immune sequencing clone quantification. From the PCR reads, TCRdb called clonotypes with MiXCR, one entry per CDR3 protein. Counted here are 460,000 or so distinct CDR3 sequences, 25% occurring once; the ten biggest clones make up roughly 0.77%. Material for sequencing was naive CD8+ T cells from blood, with Jurkat cell RNA spiked in. Subset described: FACS-sorted CD8+CD4-CCR7+CD45RA+ naive T cells. Every receptor here comes from a human donor in good health. Some libraries in this study had Jurkat cell RNA spiked in.

This rearrangement joins TRBV12-3 or TRBV12-4 to TRBJ1-2; no reliable D call. This CDR3 contains 16 residues. V shed 5 bases and J shed 0 bases, with 16 bases lying between them. CDR3 DNA sequence: TGTGCCAGCAGTCATCTCAATAACGGGGCTAACTATGGCTACACCTTC. Translated, it gives CASSHLNNGANYGYTF.

In its sample, this clonotype was seen many times. The genes are TRBV7-6 and TRBJ1-1; no definite D call. Looked up from germline, CDR1 is SGHVS and CDR2 is FNYEAQ. V lost 2 bases and J 8 bases, leaving 9 bases between the germline ends. The CDR3 contains 12 residues. The CDR3 protein is CASSLIGGEAFF. Written as DNA, the CDR3 is TGTGCCAGCAGCTTAATTGGAGGGGAAGCTTTCTTT.

This clonotype was found many times. The chain employs TRBV27 and TRBJ2-2, with 12 bases matching TRBD2. Per germline, CDR1 MNHEY and CDR2 SMNVEV (reference sequence). The junction had 5 bases not matched to a gene; V was cut back by 2 bases and J by 1 base. This CDR3 region has 18 residues. The CDR3 coding sequence is TGTGCCAGCAGTTTAATTCTAGCGGGAGGGTTGAACACCGGGGAGCTGTTTTTT. This codes for CASSLILAGGLNTGELFF.

The chain employs TRBV28 and TRBJ1-4; 9 nucleotides agree with TRBD1. The CDR3 loop spans 14 amino acids. V lost 1 base and J lost 8; bases outside the gene matches: 2. CDR1 MDHEN and CDR2 SYDVKM come from the germline V gene. This CDR3 reads CASSLYRGREKLFF. Here the CDR3 DNA reads TGTGCCAGCAGTTTATACAGGGGGCGCGAAAAACTGTTTTTT. Full variable domain (outside the CDR3, taken from reference TRBV28 and TRBJ1-4): DVKVTQSSRYLVKRTGEKVFLECVQDMDHENMFWYRQDPGLGLRLIYFSYDVKMKEKGDIPEGYSVSREKKERFSLILESASTNQTSMYLCASSLYRGREKLFFGSGTQLSVL.

In this sample, this clonotype turned up a few times. This chain joins TRBV6-4 and TRBJ1-2; possibly TRBD1 for D (5 bases). The germline gives CDR1 MRHNA, CDR2 SNTAGT. The CDR3 length is 17 residues. V was clipped by 6 bases and J by 4 bases, with 24 bases between them. As DNA, the CDR3 is TGTGCCAGCAGCGAAGGACAAGGAGTTCAAGATCCCTATGGCTACACCTTC. Amino acids: CASSEGQGVQDPYGYTF.

This clonotype was counted between two and nine times. The chain employs TRBV18 and TRBJ1-3; 7 nucleotides match TRBD1. This CDR3 contains 14 residues. Germline lookup yields CDR1 KGHSH and CDR2 LQKENI. With 4 bases clipped from V and 4 bases from J, the junction kept 4 bases outside the gene matches. CDR3 sequence: CASSLPGQGNTIYF. The CDR3 DNA sequence: TGTGCCAGCTCACTTCCGGGACAGGGAAACACCATATATTTT.

This sequence joins TRBV27 and TRBJ2-3; a possible D gene is TRBD2 (6 bases). The CDR3 length is 18 residues. V shed 5 bases and J shed 3 bases, with 24 bases lying between them. Per the germline V gene, CDR1 is MNHEY and CDR2 is SMNVEV (reference sequence). Here the CDR3 DNA reads TGTGCCAGCAGTCCCCAACCTCGAGGACGGAGGGTGACAGATACGCAGTATTTT. Translating gives CASSPQPRGRRVTDTQYF.

At least ten counts were recorded for this clonotype. The J gene is TRBJ2-1, the V gene TRBV29-1; a possible D gene is TRBD2 (6 bases). Per germline, CDR1 SQVTM and CDR2 ANQGSEA. The length of the CDR3 is 12 residues. V lost 1 base and J lost 8, with 9 bases in between. CDR3: CSVEGEAYEQFF. The CDR3 DNA reads as TGCAGCGTTGAAGGGGAGGCCTATGAGCAGTTCTTC.

This chain joins TRBV11-2 and TRBJ1-3; D is unresolved. CDR3 length equals 15 residues. Germline CDR1 reads SGHAT; CDR2 reads FQNNGV. Deletions cut 0 bases from V and 0 bases from J, with 6 bases between. This CDR3 is CASSLDVLSGNTIYF. DNA of the CDR3: TGTGCCAGCAGCTTAGATGTGCTCTCTGGAAACACCATATATTTT.

V usage is TRBV27 and J usage is TRBJ2-7; D call uncertain. CDR1 is MNHEY and CDR2 is SMNVEV in the germline V gene (reference sequence). V lost 8 bases to trimming and J lost 3 bases, with 14 bases between them. The CDR3 spans 13 residues. CDR3 region: CASSHGWGYEQYF. In nucleotides, the CDR3 is TGTGCCAGCTCGCACGGATGGGGCTACGAGCAGTACTTC.

This clonotype was found a few times. This chain joins TRBV9 and TRBJ2-2; no definite D call. Germline CDR1 reads SGDLS; CDR2 reads YYNGEE. V lost 2 bases, J lost 2 bases, and 7 bases lay in between. CDR3 length equals 14 residues. CDR3 residues: CASSVTRNTGELFF. In DNA form, the CDR3 reads TGTGCCAGCAGCGTCACCAGAAACACCGGGGAGCTGTTTTTT.